A single sample is the source of the 24 T cell receptor beta chains below, sequenced in a study of T cell changes during pregnancy in multiple sclerosis. Sequencing was performed with immunoSEQ multiplex PCR; in TCRdb, only in-frame clones are kept and a portion is missing. The table includes about 87,000 clones, around 95% detected once. Specimen: peripheral blood, collected in the third trimester of pregnancy. The receptors come from a female donor in good health, enrolled as a control in a pregnancy study.

The V and J genes are TRBV4-1 and TRBJ1-1; 8 nucleotides line up with TRBD1. Germline V gene sequence: CDR1 MGHRA, CDR2 YSYEKL. CDR3 length: 14 residues. The J segment lost 5 bases and the V segment lost 1 base, leaving 3 bases of the junction unmatched. The CDR3 DNA follows: TGCGCCAGCAGCCAAGTGGGGGACAGGACTGAAGCTTTCTTT. Residues: CASSQVGDRTEAFF.

V usage is TRBV28 and J usage is TRBJ2-7; D possibly corresponds to TRBD1 (5 bases). CDR3 length equals 13 residues. V lost 5 bases to trimming and J lost 2 bases, with 10 bases between them. Germline CDR1 reads MDHEN; CDR2 reads SYDVKM. CDR3 sequence (DNA): TGTGCCAGCAGTCAATTGGACACCTACGAGCAGTACTTC. Its protein is CASSQLDTYEQYF.

The chain joins TRBV5-8 to TRBJ2-5; 7 bases agree with TRBD1. Germline V CDR1 and CDR2: SGHTS, YDEGEE. J lost 3 bases, V lost 4 bases, and 6 bases had no gene match. The CDR3 length is 14 residues. The DNA for the CDR3 is TGTGCCAGCAGCGCGACAGGGACCAAAGAGACCCAGTACTTC. It translates to CASSATGTKETQYF.

This chain joins TRBV7-9 and TRBJ2-2; weak D call: TRBD1 (6 bases). The ends were cut back, 3 bases at V and 1 base at J, with 9 bases in the middle. CDR1 SEHNR and CDR2 FQNEAQ come from the germline V gene (reference sequence). The length of the CDR3 is 15 residues. The DNA of the CDR3 is TGTGCCAGCAGCTTTGCGACAGGGAACACCGGGGAGCTGTTTTTT. Translation gives CASSFATGNTGELFF.

The gene calls are TRBV27 and TRBJ2-3; D possibly corresponds to TRBD1 (7 bases). Per the germline V gene, CDR1 is MNHEY and CDR2 is SMNVEV (reference sequence). CDR3 length: 15 residues. With 7 bases removed from V and 1 base from J, the gap between germline ends came to 15 bases. The CDR3 DNA sequence: TGTGCCAGCACCCGCAGGGGGGAGGGCACAGATACGCAGTATTTT. It is translated as CASTRRGEGTDTQYF.

The chain links TRBV5-1 to TRBJ2-4; TRBD2 might be the D (5 bases). The length of the CDR3 is 15 residues. Germline CDR1 is SGHRS and CDR2 is YFSETQ. Deletions cut 1 base from V and 6 bases from J, with 14 bases between. Here the CDR3 reads CASSLSPSGINIQYF. The CDR3 coding sequence is TGCGCCAGCAGCTTGTCTCCCAGCGGAATAAACATTCAGTACTTC.

This chain connects TRBV7-2 to TRBJ2-7, with D maybe TRBD1 (6 bases). CDR3 size: 15 residues. Trimming took off 5 bases at V and 6 bases at J, with 20 bases between the two ends. Germline CDR1 reads SGHTA; CDR2 reads FQGNSA. The CDR3 nucleotides read TGTGCCAGCAGCCCTGGGACAACATGGGTTAGCGAGCAGTACTTC. As protein: CASSPGTTWVSEQYF.

The CDR3 sequence is CASSQEGVYNEQFF. The CDR3 bases are TGCGCCAGCAGCCAAGAAGGGGTTTACAATGAGCAGTTCTTC. This sequence joins TRBV4-1 and TRBJ2-1; TRBD1 might be the D (5 bases). The CDR3 is 14 residues long. CDR1 is MGHRA and CDR2 is YSYEKL in the germline V gene. The V gene lost 0 bases and the J gene lost 4 bases, with 7 bases spanning the gap.

The gene calls are TRBV28 and TRBJ2-1; TRBD2 matches 10 bases. The trim removed 4 bases at V and 2 bases at J, leaving 8 bases unmatched. Germline CDR1 and CDR2: MDHEN and SYDVKM. There are 17 residues in the CDR3. The CDR3 region is CASSSNSGRRAYNEQFF. The CDR3 bases are TGTGCCAGCAGTTCTAATAGCGGGAGGAGGGCCTACAATGAGCAGTTCTTC. Complete variable domain (other parts from reference TRBV28 and TRBJ2-1): DVKVTQSSRYLVKRTGEKVFLECVQDMDHENMFWYRQDPGLGLRLIYFSYDVKMKEKGDIPEGYSVSREKKERFSLILESASTNQTSMYLCASSSNSGRRAYNEQFFGPGTRLTVL.

This sequence joins TRBV5-1 and TRBJ2-5; a possible D gene is TRBD2 (5 bases). V lost 3 bases, J lost 2 bases, and 14 bases lay in between. Germline assignment: CDR1 SGHRS and CDR2 YFSETQ. The CDR3 consists of 15 residues. DNA of the CDR3: TGCGCCAGCAGCTCCTACCCCGGGAAACAAGAGACCCAGTACTTC. This codes for CASSSYPGKQETQYF.

V gene TRBV19 combines with J gene TRBJ2-1, with TRBD2 identical over 11 bases. Trimming at V came to 9 bases and at J to 4 bases, leaving 5 bases not matched to a gene. Germline V CDR1 and CDR2: LNHDA, SQIVND (reference sequence). The CDR3 is made up of 14 amino acids. CDR3 residues: CASTSGSGYNEQFF. CDR3 nucleotides: TGTGCCAGCACTAGCGGGAGCGGGTACAATGAGCAGTTCTTC.

The chain carries TRBV19 and TRBJ2-1, with TRBD2 identical over 9 bases. The CDR3 is 15 amino acids. The germline V gene has CDR1 LNHDA and CDR2 SQIVND (reference sequence). The V segment lost 2 bases and the J segment 10 bases; nucleotides outside the gene matches: 9. CDR3 sequence (DNA): TGTGCCAGTAGTATAAATATGCGGACTAGCGCAGAGCAGTTCTTC. Translating gives CASSINMRTSAEQFF. The full variable domain, its missing parts supplied by reference TRBV19 and TRBJ2-1, is DGGITQSPKYLFRKEGQNVTLSCEQNLNHDAMYWYRQDPGQGLRLIYYSQIVNDFQKGDIAEGYSVSREKKESFPLTVTSAQKNPTAFYLCASSINMRTSAEQFFGPGTRLTVL.

In DNA, the CDR3 is TGTGCCAGCAGTGAATTTAGCGGTGGGGTCACAGATACGCAGTATTTT. It is translated as CASSEFSGGVTDTQYF. This chain connects TRBV2 to TRBJ2-3; D may be TRBD2 (6 bases). Trimming cost V 2 bases and J 2 bases, with 14 bases left between them. CDR3 length: 16 amino acids. Germline V gives CDR1 SNHLY, CDR2 FYNNEI.

The rearrangement joins TRBV28 to TRBJ2-2, with D possibly being TRBD1 (5 bases). With 6 bases removed from V and 7 bases from J, the gap between germline ends came to 12 bases. CDR3 length: 13 amino acids. Germline loops: CDR1 MDHEN, CDR2 SYDVKM. In DNA, the CDR3 is TGTGCCAGCAGATCAGGGTATGGCGGGGAGCTGTTTTTT. Protein sequence: CASRSGYGGELFF.

This clone was seen a single time. V and J are TRBV7-9 and TRBJ2-1; 8 bases are a match to TRBD2. With 2 bases clipped from V and 5 bases from J, the junction kept 5 bases outside the gene matches. This CDR3 spans 15 amino acids. Germline V CDR1 and CDR2: SEHNR, FQNEAQ (reference sequence). CDR3 sequence reads: CASSLRTSGDNEQFF. The CDR3 DNA reads TGTGCCAGCAGCTTACGAACTAGCGGAGACAATGAGCAGTTCTTC.

The sample holds a few counts of this clone. Here the CDR3 reads CASNPLTGNTEAFF. CDR3 DNA sequence: TGTGCCAGCAACCCTCTGACAGGAAACACTGAAGCTTTCTTT. This sequence joins TRBV14 and TRBJ1-1; perhaps TRBD1 as D (6 bases). CDR3 length: 14 amino acids. Germline-derived CDR1 and CDR2 are SGHDN and FVKESK. Trimming pared 7 bases from V and 2 bases from J, leaving 14 bases between. Variable domain in full (rest from reference TRBV14 and TRBJ1-1): EAGVTQFPSHSVIEKGQTVTLRCDPISGHDNLYWYRRVMGKEIKFLLHFVKESKQDESGMPNNRFLAERTGGTYSTLKVQPAELEDSGVYFCASNPLTGNTEAFFGQGTRLTVV.

J is TRBJ2-2 and V is TRBV2, with 12 positions matching TRBD2. J gave up 4 bases and V 8 bases, and 5 bases lay outside the gene matches. The CDR3 contains 15 residues. The V gene's germline CDR1 is SNHLY and CDR2 FYNNEI. The CDR3 is CASQLAGGSTGELFF. Here the CDR3 DNA reads TGTGCCAGCCAACTAGCGGGAGGAAGCACCGGGGAGCTGTTTTTT.

V is TRBV28 and J is TRBJ2-7; 13 bases are shared with TRBD2. The V and J ends lost 6 bases and 3 bases, in that order; junction bases with no gene match: 17. Germline-derived CDR1 and CDR2 are MDHEN and SYDVKM. CDR3 size: 19 residues. As DNA, the CDR3 is TGTGCCAGCAGAACTACTTCCGGACTAGCGGGAGCGCAAGTCTACGAGCAGTACTTC. Translating gives CASRTTSGLAGAQVYEQYF. Full variable domain (rest looked up from reference TRBV28 and TRBJ2-7): DVKVTQSSRYLVKRTGEKVFLECVQDMDHENMFWYRQDPGLGLRLIYFSYDVKMKEKGDIPEGYSVSREKKERFSLILESASTNQTSMYLCASRTTSGLAGAQVYEQYFGPGTRLTVT.

This chain joins TRBV29-1 and TRBJ2-7; D remains ambiguous. V was trimmed by 2 bases and J by 0 bases, leaving 14 bases between them. Germline CDR1 SQVTM, CDR2 ANQGSEA. The CDR3 contains 15 residues. The CDR3 reads CSVEQGQAGSYEQYF. The CDR3 nucleotides are TGCAGCGTTGAACAAGGTCAGGCAGGCTCCTACGAGCAGTACTTC.

This rearrangement joins TRBV5-1 to TRBJ2-5; TRBD2 might be the D (6 bases). Germline values: CDR1 SGHRS, CDR2 YFSETQ. The CDR3 runs to 15 residues. The V and J ends lost 0 bases and 4 bases respectively, with 13 bases between them. This CDR3 is CASSLAGGVGETQYF. The CDR3 DNA is TGCGCCAGCAGCTTGGCCGGGGGAGTGGGAGAGACCCAGTACTTC.

The chain couples TRBV28 to TRBJ2-7, with 11 bases identical to TRBD1. Germline lookup yields CDR1 MDHEN and CDR2 SYDVKM. J lost 2 bases, V lost 7 bases, and 4 bases had no gene match. The CDR3 runs to 14 residues. The CDR3 region has the DNA TGTGCCAGCAACCCGGGACAGGGGGCCTACGAGCAGTACTTC. Translated: CASNPGQGAYEQYF.

The chain carries TRBV11-2 and TRBJ2-1; D unresolved. V was cut by 6 bases and J by 10 bases, with 10 bases left in between. Germline lookup yields CDR1 SGHAT and CDR2 FQNNGV. The CDR3 sequence is 11 residues long. The chain's CDR3 is CASSFTAEQFF. In nucleotides, the CDR3 is TGTGCCAGCAGTTTCACAGCAGAGCAGTTCTTC.

The rearrangement uses TRBV6-5 and TRBJ1-1; no reliable D call. Trimming removed 8 bases at V and 0 bases at J, with 7 bases between. The germline V gene encodes CDR1 MNHEY and CDR2 SVGAGI. This CDR3 comprises 12 residues. The CDR3 region has the DNA TGTGCCAGCGGGGAGCTGAACACTGAAGCTTTCTTT. It yields the protein CASGELNTEAFF.

This chain uses TRBV27 with TRBJ2-1; TRBD2 matches 13 bases. The germline gives CDR1 MNHEY, CDR2 SMNVEV (reference sequence). The CDR3 covers 16 residues. The V gene end was trimmed by 6 bases and the J gene end by 7 bases; junction bases not matched to a gene: 9. CDR3 protein: CASSPAGTSGTNEQFF. The CDR3 DNA is TGTGCCAGCAGCCCAGCCGGGACTAGCGGGACTAATGAGCAGTTCTTC.